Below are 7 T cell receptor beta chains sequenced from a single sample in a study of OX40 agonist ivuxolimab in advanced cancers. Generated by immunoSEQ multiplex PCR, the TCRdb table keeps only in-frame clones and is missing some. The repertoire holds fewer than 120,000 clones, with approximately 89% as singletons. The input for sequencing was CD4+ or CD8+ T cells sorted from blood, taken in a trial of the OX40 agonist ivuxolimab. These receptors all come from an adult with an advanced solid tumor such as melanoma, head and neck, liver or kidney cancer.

The CDR3 spells CATGQYSNQPQHF. CDR3 coding DNA: TGTGCCACGGGACAGTATAGCAATCAGCCCCAGCATTTT. The chain carries TRBV10-3 and TRBJ1-5; 7 nucleotides agree with TRBD1. V lost 10 bases to trimming and J lost 0 bases; unmatched junction nucleotides: 3. This CDR3 is built from 13 residues. Germline CDR1 is ENHRY and CDR2 is SYGVKD.

CDR3: CAISGSQEEGGELFF. CDR3 DNA: TGTGCCATCAGTGGGAGCCAGGAGGAAGGCGGGGAGCTGTTTTTT. The genes are TRBV10-3 and TRBJ2-2, with a weak D call TRBD2 (5 bases). Deletions cut 4 bases from V and 7 bases from J, with 16 bases between. Germline lookup yields CDR1 ENHRY and CDR2 SYGVKD. This CDR3 has 15 residues.

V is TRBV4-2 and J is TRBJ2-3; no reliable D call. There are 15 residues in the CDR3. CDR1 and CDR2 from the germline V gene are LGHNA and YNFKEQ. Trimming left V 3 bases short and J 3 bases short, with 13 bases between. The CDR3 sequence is CASSQPEMETDTQYF. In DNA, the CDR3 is TGTGCCAGCAGCCAGCCGGAAATGGAAACAGATACGCAGTATTTT.

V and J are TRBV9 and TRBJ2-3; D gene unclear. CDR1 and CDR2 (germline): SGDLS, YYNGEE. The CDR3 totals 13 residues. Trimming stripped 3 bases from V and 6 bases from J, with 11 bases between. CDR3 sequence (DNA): TGTGCCAGCAGCGGTAGTTCGATCGATACGCAGTATTTT. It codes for CASSGSSIDTQYF.

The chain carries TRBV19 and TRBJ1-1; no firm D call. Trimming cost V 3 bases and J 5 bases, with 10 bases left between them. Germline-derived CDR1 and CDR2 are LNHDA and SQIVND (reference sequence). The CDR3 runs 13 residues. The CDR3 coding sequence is TGTGCCAGTAGTATCCAGGCACAAACTGAAGCTTTCTTT. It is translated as CASSIQAQTEAFF.

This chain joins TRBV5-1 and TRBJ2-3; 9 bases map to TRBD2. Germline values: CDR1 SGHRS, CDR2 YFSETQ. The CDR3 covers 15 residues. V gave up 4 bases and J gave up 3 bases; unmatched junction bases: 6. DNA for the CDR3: TGCGCCAGCAGCCAGACTAGCGGCACAACAGATACGCAGTATTTT. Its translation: CASSQTSGTTDTQYF.

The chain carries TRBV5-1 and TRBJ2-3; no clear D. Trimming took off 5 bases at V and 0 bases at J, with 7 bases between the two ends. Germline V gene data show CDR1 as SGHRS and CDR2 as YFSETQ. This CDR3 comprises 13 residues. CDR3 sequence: CASRDGSTDTQYF. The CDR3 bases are TGCGCCAGCAGGGACGGCAGCACAGATACGCAGTATTTT.